This T cell receptor (beta chain) derives from a study of siplizumab effects on memory and regulatory T cells. Study background: Paired mixed lymphocyte reaction conditions consisted of siplizumab at around 1 ug/mL or no drug. Study-wide points: Proliferating siplizumab-culture Treg suppressive function went unconfirmed. To unstimulated subsets, only a minor fraction of alloreactive clones could be mapped.

An approximately 6-day coculture at 37°C was performed with the mixed lymphocyte reaction cells. As concerns this clone: Its target is not known.

The table came from immunoSEQ multiplex PCR; TCRdb's copy has only in-frame clones and leaves some out. The data contain about 3,400 clones, 53% of them singletons. The receptor comes from a human donor in good health; the cells came from an allogeneic mixed lymphocyte reaction. The sequencing sample was made of CFSE-low (dividing) CD4+ T cells sorted from an allogeneic mixed lymphocyte reaction.

Here the CDR3 reads CASSEVPSLPVDNEKLFF. Written as DNA, the CDR3 is TGTGCCAGCAGTGAAGTACCGAGTCTCCCAGTCGACAATGAAAAACTGTTTTTT. The rearrangement uses TRBV6-1 and TRBJ1-4; D is unresolved. Trimming pared 1 base from V and 5 bases from J, leaving 20 bases between. The CDR3 length is 18 residues. Germline CDR1 and CDR2: MNHNS and SASEGT.